This T cell receptor (beta chain) was recovered during a study of identical twins. TCRdb reprocessed the 5' RACE reads with MiXCR, giving one entry per CDR3 protein. Of roughly 1,500,000 distinct CDR3 sequences in the sample, around a third were seen once. What was sequenced was cord blood. The receptor was isolated from a newborn girl in good health.

CDR3 DNA: TGTGCCAGCAGCGTAGACGACTACCCAGATACGCAGTATTTT. Encoded protein: CASSVDDYPDTQYF. The rearrangement links TRBV9 to TRBJ2-3; a possible D gene is TRBD2 (5 bases). The CDR3 spans 14 residues. The germline V gene has CDR1 SGDLS and CDR2 YYNGEE. Trimming shortened V by 0 bases and J by 4 bases, and 9 bases separated the two germline ends. Together with reference TRBV9 and TRBJ2-3, the CDR3 gives the full variable domain: DSGVTQTPKHLITATGQRVTLRCSPRSGDLSVYWYQQSLDQGLQFLIQYYNGEERAKGNILERFSAQQFPDLHSELNLSSLELGDSALYFCASSVDDYPDTQYFGPGTRLTVL.